This T cell receptor beta chain emerged from a study of cytomegalovirus exposure and HLA in healthy donors. 60 Vbeta and 13 Jbeta primers were used in PCR. The data were produced by immunoSEQ multiplex PCR, yet TCRdb's version contains in-frame clones alone and is incomplete. The table records about 140,000 clones, roughly 9.8% of them present only once. Among the donors, all were healthy bone marrow donors. Germline assignment: CDR1 MNHNS and CDR2 SASEGT. J lost 6 bases, V lost 5 bases, and 4 bases had no gene match. The CDR3 is 13 residues long. The sample consisted of PBMCs. The TCR originated in a man aged 45 to 65 in good health and CMV-seronegative. The rearrangement joins TRBV6-1 to TRBJ1-1; 9 bases line up with TRBD1. The CDR3 loop reads CASSWDRVAEAFF. The CDR3 DNA follows: TGTGCCAGCAGTTGGGACAGGGTCGCTGAAGCTTTCTTT.